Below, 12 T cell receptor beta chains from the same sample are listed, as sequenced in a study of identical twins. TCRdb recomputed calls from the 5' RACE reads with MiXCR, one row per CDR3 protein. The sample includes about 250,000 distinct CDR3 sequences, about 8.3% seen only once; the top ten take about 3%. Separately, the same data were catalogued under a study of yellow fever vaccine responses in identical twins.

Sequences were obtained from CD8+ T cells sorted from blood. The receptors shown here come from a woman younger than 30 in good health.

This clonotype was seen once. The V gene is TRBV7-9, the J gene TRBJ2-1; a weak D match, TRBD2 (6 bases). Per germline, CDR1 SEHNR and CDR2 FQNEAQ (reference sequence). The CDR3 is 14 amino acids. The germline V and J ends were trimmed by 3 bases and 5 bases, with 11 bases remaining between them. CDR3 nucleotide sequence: TGTGCCAGCAGCTTCGCGGGACTTAACAATGAGCAGTTCTTC. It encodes CASSFAGLNNEQFF.

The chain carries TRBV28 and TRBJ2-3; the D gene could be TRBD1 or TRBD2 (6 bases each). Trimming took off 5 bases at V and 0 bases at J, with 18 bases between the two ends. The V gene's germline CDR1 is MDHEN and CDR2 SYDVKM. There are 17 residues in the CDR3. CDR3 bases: TGTGCCAGCAGTCTTACGGGGGCAGGGACTAGCACAGATACGCAGTATTTT. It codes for CASSLTGAGTSTDTQYF.

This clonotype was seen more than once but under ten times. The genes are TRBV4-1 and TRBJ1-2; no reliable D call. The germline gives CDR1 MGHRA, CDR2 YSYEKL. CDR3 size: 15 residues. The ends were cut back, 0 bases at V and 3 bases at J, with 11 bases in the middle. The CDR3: CASSQDQVDDYGYTF. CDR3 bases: TGCGCCAGCAGCCAAGATCAGGTAGATGACTATGGCTACACCTTC.

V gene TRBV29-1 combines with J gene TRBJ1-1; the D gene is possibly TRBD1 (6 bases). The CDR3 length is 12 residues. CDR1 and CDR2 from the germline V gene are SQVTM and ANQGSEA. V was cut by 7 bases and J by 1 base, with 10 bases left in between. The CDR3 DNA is TGCAGCGGCGACAGGACGAACACTGAAGCTTTCTTT. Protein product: CSGDRTNTEAFF.

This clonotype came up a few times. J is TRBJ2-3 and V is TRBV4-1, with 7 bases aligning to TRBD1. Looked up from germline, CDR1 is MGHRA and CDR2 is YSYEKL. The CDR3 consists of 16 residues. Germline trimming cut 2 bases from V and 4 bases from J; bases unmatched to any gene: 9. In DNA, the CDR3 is TGCGCCAGCAGCCAACCCGATAGGGGGCTGGCAGATACGCAGTATTTT. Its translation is CASSQPDRGLADTQYF.

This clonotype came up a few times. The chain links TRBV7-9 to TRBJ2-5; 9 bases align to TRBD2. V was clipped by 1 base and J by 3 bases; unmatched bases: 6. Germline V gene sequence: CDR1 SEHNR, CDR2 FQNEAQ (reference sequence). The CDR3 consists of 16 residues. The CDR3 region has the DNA TGTGCCAGCAGCTTAGATTTTAGCGGGAGTAAAGAGACCCAGTACTTC. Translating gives CASSLDFSGSKETQYF.

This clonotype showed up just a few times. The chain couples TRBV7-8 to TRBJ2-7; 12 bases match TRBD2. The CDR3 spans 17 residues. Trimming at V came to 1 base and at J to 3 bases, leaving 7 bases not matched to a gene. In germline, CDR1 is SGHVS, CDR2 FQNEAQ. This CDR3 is CASSLVPTSGSLYEQYF. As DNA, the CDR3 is TGTGCCAGCAGCTTAGTACCGACTAGCGGGAGTCTCTACGAGCAGTACTTC. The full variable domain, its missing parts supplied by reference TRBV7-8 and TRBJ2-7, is GAGVSQSPRYKVAKRGQDVALRCDPISGHVSLFWYQQALGQGPEFLTYFQNEAQLDKSGLPSDRFFAERPEGSVSTLKIQRTQQEDSAVYLCASSLVPTSGSLYEQYFGPGTRLTVT.

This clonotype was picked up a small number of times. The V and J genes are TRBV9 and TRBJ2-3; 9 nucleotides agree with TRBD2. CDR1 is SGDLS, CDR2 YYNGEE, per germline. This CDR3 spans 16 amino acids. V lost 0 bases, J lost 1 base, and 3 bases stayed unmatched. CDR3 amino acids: CASSVGREGGTDTQYF. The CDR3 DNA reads TGTGCCAGCAGCGTAGGGCGGGAGGGCGGCACAGATACGCAGTATTTT.

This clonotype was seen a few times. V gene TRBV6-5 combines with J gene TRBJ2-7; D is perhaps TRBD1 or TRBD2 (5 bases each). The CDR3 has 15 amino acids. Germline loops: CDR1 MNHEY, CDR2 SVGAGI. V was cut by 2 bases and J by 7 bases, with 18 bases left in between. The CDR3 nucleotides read TGTGCCAGCAGTTACGGGGCTGGGACGGAGGTGGAGCAGTACTTC. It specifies CASSYGAGTEVEQYF.

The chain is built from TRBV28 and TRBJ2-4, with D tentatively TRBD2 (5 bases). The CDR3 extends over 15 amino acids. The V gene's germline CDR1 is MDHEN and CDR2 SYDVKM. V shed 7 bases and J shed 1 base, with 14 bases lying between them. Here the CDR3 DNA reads TGTGCCAGCAAATCGGCCTCGGGGGCCAAAAACATTCAGTACTTC. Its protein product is CASKSASGAKNIQYF.

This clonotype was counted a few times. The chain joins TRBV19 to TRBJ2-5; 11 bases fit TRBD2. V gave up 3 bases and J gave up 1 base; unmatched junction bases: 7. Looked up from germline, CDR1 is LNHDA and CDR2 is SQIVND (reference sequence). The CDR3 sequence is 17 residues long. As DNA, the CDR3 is TGTGCCAGTAGTATCGCGACTAGCGGGGCCTTCCAAGAGACCCAGTACTTC. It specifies CASSIATSGAFQETQYF.

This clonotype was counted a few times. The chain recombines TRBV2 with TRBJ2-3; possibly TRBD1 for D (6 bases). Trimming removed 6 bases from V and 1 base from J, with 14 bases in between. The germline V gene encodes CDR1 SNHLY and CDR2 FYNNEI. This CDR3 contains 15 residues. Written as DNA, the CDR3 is TGTGCCAGCAGAGGGGGTACAGGTCGCACAGATACGCAGTATTTT. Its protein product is CASRGGTGRTDTQYF.